This paragraph covers one T cell receptor (beta chain) sequence. Sequencing was performed with immunoSEQ multiplex PCR; in TCRdb, only in-frame clones are kept and a portion is missing. The sample lists about 52,000 clones, about 80% occurring once. These data are taken from a study of PD-L1 blockade in urothelial cancer. Germline loops: CDR1 SGHDT, CDR2 YYEEEE. V was cut by 0 bases and J by 4 bases, with 12 bases left in between. The CDR3 covers 15 residues. The origin of this receptor is a man in his 70s with urothelial cancer. The rearrangement joins TRBV5-6 to TRBJ2-3; no firm D call. Here the sequenced sample was PBMCs, taken around atezolizumab (anti-PD-L1) treatment. CDR3 region: CASSLGQVRADTQYF. CDR3 DNA sequence: TGTGCCAGCAGCTTGGGTCAGGTACGAGCAGATACGCAGTATTTT.